Presented here are 2 T cell receptor beta chains from one specimen sequenced in a study of cytomegalovirus exposure and HLA in healthy donors. Amplification used 60 Vbeta primers and 13 Jbeta primers. Clones were sequenced by immunoSEQ multiplex PCR, and TCRdb holds only the in-frame ones, with some missing. The sample yields about 150,000 clones, 60% to 80% seen once. The sequenced sample consisted of PBMCs. The receptors were gathered from a woman aged 30 to 39 in good health and CMV-seronegative.

The rearrangement uses TRBV4-1 and TRBJ2-2; the D is unclear. V dropped 0 bases and J dropped 2 bases, with 7 bases sitting between them. The CDR3 spans 15 residues. In germline, CDR1 is MGHRA, CDR2 YSYEKL. The CDR3 is CASSQEQVNTGELFF. The CDR3 nucleotides read TGCGCCAGCAGCCAAGAGCAGGTTAACACCGGGGAGCTGTTTTTT.

The rearrangement uses TRBV7-8 and TRBJ2-7; TRBD2 matches at 9 bases. The CDR3 has 16 amino acids. With 5 bases clipped from V and 2 bases from J, the junction kept 10 bases outside the gene matches. CDR1 is SGHVS, CDR2 FQNEAQ, per germline. As DNA, the CDR3 is TGTGCCAGCAGCATACTAGGTGGCGGGGGGGCCTACGAGCAGTACTTC. Encoded protein: CASSILGGGGAYEQYF. The full variable domain, completed using reference TRBV7-8 and TRBJ2-7, is GAGVSQSPRYKVAKRGQDVALRCDPISGHVSLFWYQQALGQGPEFLTYFQNEAQLDKSGLPSDRFFAERPEGSVSTLKIQRTQQEDSAVYLCASSILGGGGAYEQYFGPGTRLTVT.